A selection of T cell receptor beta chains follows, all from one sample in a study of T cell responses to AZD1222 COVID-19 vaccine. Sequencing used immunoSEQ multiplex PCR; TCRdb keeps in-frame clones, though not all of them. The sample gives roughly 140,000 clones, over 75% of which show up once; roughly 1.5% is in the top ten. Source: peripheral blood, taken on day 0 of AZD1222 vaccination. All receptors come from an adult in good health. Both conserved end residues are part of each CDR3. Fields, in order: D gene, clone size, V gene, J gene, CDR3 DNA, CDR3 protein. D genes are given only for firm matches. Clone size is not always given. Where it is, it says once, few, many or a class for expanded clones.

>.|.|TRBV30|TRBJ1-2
TGTGCCTGGAGTGTGGGGGCCCTGGGCTACACCTTC
CAWSVGALGYTF
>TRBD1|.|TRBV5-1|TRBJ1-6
TGCGCCAGCACACCCGGGACAGGGTATAATTCACCCCTCCACTTT
CASTPGTGYNSPLHF
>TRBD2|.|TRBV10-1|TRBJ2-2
TGCGCCAGCAGGGGAGGACTAGCGGGGCCTGGGGCCGGGGAGCTGTTTTTT
CASRGGLAGPGAGELFF
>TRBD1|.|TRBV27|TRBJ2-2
TGTGCCAGCAAGACAGGGTCGACCGGGGAGCTGTTTTTT
CASKTGSTGELFF
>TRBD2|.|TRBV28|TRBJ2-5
TGTGCCAGCAGTTCAAACGGACTAGCGGGACCTCTGTACCAAGAGACCCAGTACTTC
CASSSNGLAGPLYQETQYF
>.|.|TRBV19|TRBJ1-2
TGTGCCAGTAGTCTCCCCCCTAGGGGGGGCGCAGATGGCTACACCTTC
CASSLPPRGGADGYTF
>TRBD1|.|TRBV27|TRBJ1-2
TGTGCCAGCAGTCCCCAGGCGCGGGACAGGGTTGGCTACACCTTC
CASSPQARDRVGYTF
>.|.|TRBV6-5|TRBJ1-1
TGTGCCACCCACAGAACAGGGTCAACTGAAGCTTTCTTT
CATHRTGSTEAFF
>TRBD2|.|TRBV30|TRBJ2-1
TGTGCCTGGTGGACTAGCGGGGTCTCGAGGGAGCAGTTCTTC
CAWWTSGVSREQFF
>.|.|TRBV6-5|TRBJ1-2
TGTGCCAGCAGTTACGCGGACGTATCCGATGGCTACACCTTC
CASSYADVSDGYTF
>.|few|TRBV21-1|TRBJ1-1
TGTGCCAGCAGCAAAGTCCTGACCGATGAAGCTTTCTTT
CASSKVLTDEAFF
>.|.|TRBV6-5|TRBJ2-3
TGTGCCAGCACACGGGACACCGGGAGCACAGATACGCAGTATTTT
CASTRDTGSTDTQYF
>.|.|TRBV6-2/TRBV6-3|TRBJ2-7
TGTGCCAGCAGCTGGAGAGGTAGCCTTGGCGGCGAGCAGTACTTC
CASSWRGSLGGEQYF
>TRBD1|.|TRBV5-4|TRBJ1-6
TGTGCCAGCAGCTTGGCAAGGGGGCTGGGTTCACCCCTCCACTTT
CASSLARGLGSPLHF
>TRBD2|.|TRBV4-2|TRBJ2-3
TGTGCCAGCAGCCCCGGGACTAGCGGGAGAGGCGGCACAGATACGCAGTATTTT
CASSPGTSGRGGTDTQYF
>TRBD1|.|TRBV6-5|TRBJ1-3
TGTGCCAGCAGCGGGGACAGAGGAAACACCATATATTTT
CASSGDRGNTIYF
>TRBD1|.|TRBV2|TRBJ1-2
TGTGCCAGCAGCGGTATCGACAGGGGGCTGTCATTCTATGGCTACACCTTC
CASSGIDRGLSFYGYTF
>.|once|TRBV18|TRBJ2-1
TGTGCCAGCTCACCACCAGGAGCGGACGAGCAGTTCTTC
CASSPPGADEQFF
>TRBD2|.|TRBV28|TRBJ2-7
TGTGCCAGCAGTTCCCCGGGACTAGCCGTTTCCAACGAGCAGTACTTC
CASSSPGLAVSNEQYF
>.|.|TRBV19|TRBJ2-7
TGTGCCGCCTCCCGAGGGCGGGCCTACGAGCAGTACTTC
CAASRGRAYEQYF
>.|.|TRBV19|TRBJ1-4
TGTGCCAGTAGAGGGAAGGGAGCAACTAATGAAAAACTGTTTTTT
CASRGKGATNEKLFF
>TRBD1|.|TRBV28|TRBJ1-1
TGTGCCAGCAGTCGTGGACAGGGGGCTAGAGAAGCTTTCTTT
CASSRGQGAREAFF
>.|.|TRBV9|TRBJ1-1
TGTGCCAGCAGCGTAGGTATCGGGTCTAACACTGAAGCTTTCTTT
CASSVGIGSNTEAFF
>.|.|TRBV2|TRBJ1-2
TGTGCCAGCAGTGAAACGTTGGCAGGGGCCGGCTACACCTTC
CASSETLAGAGYTF
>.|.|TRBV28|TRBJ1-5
TGTGCCAGCAGAAACAGTAATCAGCCCCAGCATTTT
CASRNSNQPQHF
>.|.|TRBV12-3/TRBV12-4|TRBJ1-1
TGTGCCAGCAGTTTTAATACCCGGGGCGCTTTCTTT
CASSFNTRGAFF
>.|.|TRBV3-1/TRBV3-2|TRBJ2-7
TGTGCCAGCAGCCAATTACAGGGCGGAACCTACGAGCAGTACTTC
CASSQLQGGTYEQYF
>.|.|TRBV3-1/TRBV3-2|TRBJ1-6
TGTGCCAGCAGCCAAGAGTCAGGGTGGAATTCACCCCTCCACTTT
CASSQESGWNSPLHF
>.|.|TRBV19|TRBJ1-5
TGTGCCAGTACAAACGGGGGTAATCAGCCCCAGCATTTT
CASTNGGNQPQHF
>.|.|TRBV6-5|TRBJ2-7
TGTGCCAGCAGCCCCTCACAGGTAAACTACGAGCAGTACTTC
CASSPSQVNYEQYF
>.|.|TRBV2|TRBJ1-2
TGTGCCAGCCCCAGAGGGAGAATCTATGGCTACACCTTC
CASPRGRIYGYTF
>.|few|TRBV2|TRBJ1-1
TGTGCCAGCAGTGGAAGAGGGGGGTCTAACACTGAAGCTTTCTTT
CASSGRGGSNTEAFF
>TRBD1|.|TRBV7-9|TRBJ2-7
TGTGCCAGCAGCTCCACGATACCTCGAGGGACAGGGGGGGCCGAGCAGTACTTC
CASSSTIPRGTGGAEQYF
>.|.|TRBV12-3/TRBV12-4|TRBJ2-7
TGTGCCAGCAGTATACGATACGAGCAGTACTTC
CASSIRYEQYF
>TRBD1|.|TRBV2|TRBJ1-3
TGTGCCAGCACTGGACCGGGACAGTCTCGTCCCACCATATATTTT
CASTGPGQSRPTIYF
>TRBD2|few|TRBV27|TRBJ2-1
TGTGCCAGCAGTTTCAGCGGGGAGAATGAGCAGTTCTTC
CASSFSGENEQFF
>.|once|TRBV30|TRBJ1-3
TGTGCCTGGAGGGTCTACTCTGGAAACACCATATATTTT
CAWRVYSGNTIYF
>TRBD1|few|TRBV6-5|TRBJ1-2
TGTGCCAGCAGTTTTTCAAGGCAGGGGGCGCGGGGCTACACCTTC
CASSFSRQGARGYTF
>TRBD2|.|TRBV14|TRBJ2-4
TGTGCCAGCAGCCGACTAGCGGGAGGGGGCTTAGCCAAAAACATTCAGTACTTC
CASSRLAGGGLAKNIQYF
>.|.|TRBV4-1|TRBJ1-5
TGCGCCAGCAGCCAACAGAACGATCTAGGGCCCCAGCATTTT
CASSQQNDLGPQHF
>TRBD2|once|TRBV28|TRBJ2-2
TGTGCTGGGGGCCTAGCGGGCCCCACCGGGGAGCTGTTTTTT
CAGGLAGPTGELFF